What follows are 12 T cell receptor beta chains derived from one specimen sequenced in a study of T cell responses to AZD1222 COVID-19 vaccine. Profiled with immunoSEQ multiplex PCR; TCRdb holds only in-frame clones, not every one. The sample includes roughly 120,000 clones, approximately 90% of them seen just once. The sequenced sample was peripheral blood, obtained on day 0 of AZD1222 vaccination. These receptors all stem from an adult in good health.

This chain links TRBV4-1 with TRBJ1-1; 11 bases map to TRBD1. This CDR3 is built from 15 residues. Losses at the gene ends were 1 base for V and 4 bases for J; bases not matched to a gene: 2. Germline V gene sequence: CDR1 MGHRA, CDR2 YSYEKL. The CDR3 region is CASSQAGTGGTEAFF. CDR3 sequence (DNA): TGCGCCAGCAGCCAAGCCGGGACAGGGGGCACTGAAGCTTTCTTT.

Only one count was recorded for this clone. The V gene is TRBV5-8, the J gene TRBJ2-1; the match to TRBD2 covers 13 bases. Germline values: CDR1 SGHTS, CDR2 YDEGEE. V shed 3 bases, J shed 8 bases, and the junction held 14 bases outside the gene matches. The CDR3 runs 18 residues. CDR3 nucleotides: TGTGCCAGCAGCTCGGGACTAGCGGGGACCGGTGGGATGGATGAGCAGTTCTTC. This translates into CASSSGLAGTGGMDEQFF.

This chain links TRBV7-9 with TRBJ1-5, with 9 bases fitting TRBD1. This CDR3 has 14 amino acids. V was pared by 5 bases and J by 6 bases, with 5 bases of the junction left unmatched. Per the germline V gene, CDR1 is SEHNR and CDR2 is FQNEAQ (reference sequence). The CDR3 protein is CASSRTGVGQPQHF. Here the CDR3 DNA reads TGTGCCAGCAGCCGGACAGGGGTAGGTCAGCCCCAGCATTTT.

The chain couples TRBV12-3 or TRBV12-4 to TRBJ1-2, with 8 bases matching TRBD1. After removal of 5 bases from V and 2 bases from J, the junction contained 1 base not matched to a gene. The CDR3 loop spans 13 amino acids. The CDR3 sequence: CASSRTGNYGYTF. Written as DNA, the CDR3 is TGTGCCAGCAGTAGGACAGGGAACTATGGCTACACCTTC.

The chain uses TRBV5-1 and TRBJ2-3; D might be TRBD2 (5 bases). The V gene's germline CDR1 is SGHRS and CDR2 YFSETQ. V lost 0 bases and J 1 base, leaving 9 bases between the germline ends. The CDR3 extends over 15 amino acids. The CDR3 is CASSLGVGGTDTQYF. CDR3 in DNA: TGCGCCAGCAGCTTGGGGGTCGGGGGCACAGATACGCAGTATTTT. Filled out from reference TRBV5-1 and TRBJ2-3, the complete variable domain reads KAGVTQTPRYLIKTRGQQVTLSCSPISGHRSVSWYQQTPGQGLQFLFEYFSETQRNKGNFPGRFSGRQFSNSRSEMNVSTLELGDSALYLCASSLGVGGTDTQYFGPGTRLTVL.

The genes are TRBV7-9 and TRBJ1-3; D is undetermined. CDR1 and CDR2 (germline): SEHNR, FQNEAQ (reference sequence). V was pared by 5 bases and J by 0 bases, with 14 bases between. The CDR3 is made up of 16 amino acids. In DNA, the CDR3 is TGTGCCAGCAGCCACCTGCCCTCTACCTCTGGAAACACCATATATTTT. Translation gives CASSHLPSTSGNTIYF. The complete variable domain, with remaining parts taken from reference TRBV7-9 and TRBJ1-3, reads DTGVSQNPRHKITKRGQNVTFRCDPISEHNRLYWYRQTLGQGPEFLTYFQNEAQLEKSRLLSDRFSAERPKGSFSTLEIQRTEQGDSAMYLCASSHLPSTSGNTIYFGEGSWLTVV.

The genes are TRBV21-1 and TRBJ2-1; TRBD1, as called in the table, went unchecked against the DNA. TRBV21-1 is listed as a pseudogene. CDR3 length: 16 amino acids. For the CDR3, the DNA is TGTGCCAGCAGCAAAGTCGGGGACAGGGTCGGCAATGAGCAGTTCTTC. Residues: CASSKVGDRVGNEQFF.

As DNA, the CDR3 is TGTGCCCGGGGCGGACAGGGTCAGTCAACAGGAAACACCATATATTTT. Amino acid sequence: CARGGQGQSTGNTIYF. The V call is TRBV30, the J call TRBJ1-3, with TRBD1 matching over 8 bases. The CDR3 loop spans 16 amino acids. Germline V gene data show CDR1 as GTSNPN and CDR2 as SVGIG (reference sequence). The V segment lost 8 bases and the J segment 4 bases; nucleotides outside the gene matches: 16.

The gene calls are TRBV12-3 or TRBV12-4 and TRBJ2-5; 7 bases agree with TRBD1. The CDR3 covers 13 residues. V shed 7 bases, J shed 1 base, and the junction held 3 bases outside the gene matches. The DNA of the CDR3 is TGTGCCAGCAAACGGGACAGCCAAGAGACCCAGTACTTC. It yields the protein CASKRDSQETQYF.

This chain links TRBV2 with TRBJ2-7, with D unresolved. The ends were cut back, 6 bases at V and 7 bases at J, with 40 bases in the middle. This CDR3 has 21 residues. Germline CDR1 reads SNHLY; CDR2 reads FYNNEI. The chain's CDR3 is CASRDFGVRVTVKLRLEEQYF. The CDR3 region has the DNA TGTGCCAGCAGAGATTTTGGGGTTAGGGTGACGGTTAAACTGAGACTGGAGGAGCAGTACTTC.

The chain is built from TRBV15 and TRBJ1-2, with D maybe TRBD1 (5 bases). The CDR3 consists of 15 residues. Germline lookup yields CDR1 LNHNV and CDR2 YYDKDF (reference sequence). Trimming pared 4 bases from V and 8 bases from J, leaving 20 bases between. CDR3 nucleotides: TGTGCCACCAGCACGGGGGTCCAGGGAGTGAAGGGCTACACCTTC. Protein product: CATSTGVQGVKGYTF.

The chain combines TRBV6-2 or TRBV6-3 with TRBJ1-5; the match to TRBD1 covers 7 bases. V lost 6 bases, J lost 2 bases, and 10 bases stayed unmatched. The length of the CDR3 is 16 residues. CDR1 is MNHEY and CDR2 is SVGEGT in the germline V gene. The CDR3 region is CASSTTQGVGNQPQHF. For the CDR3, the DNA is TGTGCCAGCAGCACGACTCAGGGGGTTGGCAATCAGCCCCAGCATTTT.